A selection of T cell receptor beta chains follows, all from one sample in a study of blood T cell repertoires in COVID-19. The data were produced by immunoSEQ multiplex PCR, yet TCRdb's version contains in-frame clones alone and is incomplete. The table lists 450,000 to 500,000 clones, 70% to 90% of them singletons. The sequencing input was peripheral blood. These receptors were obtained from a human donor in a cohort sampled during active COVID-19. Each CDR3 is given with its conserved first and last residue. D genes are given only for firm matches. Size is stated for part of the rows, as once, few or many counts, or as a class when the clone is expanded.

>.|TRBV30|.|TRBJ2-7
TGTGCCTGGAGTCCCCGGGGGAATCCCTACGAGCAGTACTTC
CAWSPRGNPYEQYF
>.|TRBV3-1/TRBV3-2|TRBD2|TRBJ2-5
TGTGCCAGCAGCCAAGCTAGCGGGAGTTGGGAGACCCAGTACTTC
CASSQASGSWETQYF
>.|TRBV18|.|TRBJ1-2
TGTGCCAGCTCACCACCCCGGACGGAGGCCTATGGCTACACCTTC
CASSPPRTEAYGYTF
>.|TRBV7-2|TRBD2|TRBJ2-4
TGTGCCAGCAGCTTAGGAGCGGGAGGGCCTCAAAACATTCAGTACTTC
CASSLGAGGPQNIQYF
>few|TRBV24-1|.|TRBJ2-1
TGTGCCACCAATTCAGGGGGGCCGTCGAATGAGCAGTTCTTC
CATNSGGPSNEQFF
>.|TRBV2|.|TRBJ2-7
TGTGCCAGCAGTGAGTGGGGCCCCAGCGAGCAGTACTTC
CASSEWGPSEQYF
>.|TRBV29-1|TRBD2|TRBJ2-1
TGCAGCGTTGAGACGGGACTAGCGATCAATGAGCAGTTCTTC
CSVETGLAINEQFF
>once|TRBV3-1/TRBV3-2|TRBD1|TRBJ1-2
TGTGCCAGCAGCCTGACAGGGGCGGGAAACACCTTC
CASSLTGAGNTF
>.|TRBV11-2|.|TRBJ2-3
TGTGCCAGCAGCTTATCGGATACGCAGTATTTT
CASSLSDTQYF
>.|TRBV19|TRBD1|TRBJ1-1
TGTGCCAGTAGTATGGTGGGGGCAGGGGGCGAAAACACTGAAGCTTTCTTT
CASSMVGAGGENTEAFF
>.|TRBV24-1|.|TRBJ2-1
TGTGCCACCAGTGATTCGGAGGGTTACTCCTACAATGAGCAGTTCTTC
CATSDSEGYSYNEQFF
>.|TRBV28|.|TRBJ1-2
TGTGCCAGCAGTTTACTTCTCCTGGAGGACTATGGCTACACCTTC
CASSLLLLEDYGYTF
>.|TRBV28|.|TRBJ2-7
TGTGCCAGCAGCCCCGGGAGAGGGCATCTCTCCTACGAGCAGTACTTC
CASSPGRGHLSYEQYF
>.|TRBV30|TRBD1|TRBJ1-2
TGTGCCTGGAGTTATAACAGGGGATGGTATGGCTACACCTTC
CAWSYNRGWYGYTF
>.|TRBV15|TRBD1|TRBJ1-4
TGTGCCACCAGCGGGGGGACAGGGGATAATGAAAAACTGTTTTTT
CATSGGTGDNEKLFF
>.|TRBV12-3/TRBV12-4|.|TRBJ2-7
TGTGCCAGCAGTTTACAGTTCGAGCAGTACTTC
CASSLQFEQYF
>.|TRBV29-1|TRBD1|TRBJ2-1
TGCAGCGTCGCCATAACGGGACAGGGTTTTTATGAGCAGTTCTTC
CSVAITGQGFYEQFF
>few|TRBV5-6|TRBD1|TRBJ1-2
TGTGCCAGCAGCTTCCGGGACAGGGGGCTTCGGGGCTACACCTTC
CASSFRDRGLRGYTF
>.|TRBV9|.|TRBJ2-7
TGTGCCAGCAGCAACACCCCTGTTCGAGGGACCTACGAGCAGTACTTC
CASSNTPVRGTYEQYF
>.|TRBV19|.|TRBJ1-4
TGTGCCAGTAGTACAGGGTTGATCGGTGAAAAACTGTTTTTT
CASSTGLIGEKLFF
>.|TRBV6-2/TRBV6-3|TRBD2|TRBJ2-7
TGTGCCAGCAGTTACCCACTAGCGGGGTTTTCCTACGAGCAGTACTTC
CASSYPLAGFSYEQYF
>once|TRBV24-1|TRBD1|TRBJ1-1
TGTGCCACCAGTGATCGGACAGGGGACGAAGCTTTCTTT
CATSDRTGDEAFF
>.|TRBV6-4|.|TRBJ1-1
TGTGCCAGCAGTCTAATACCGAGAACTGAAGCTTTCTTT
CASSLIPRTEAFF
>.|TRBV5-6|TRBD1|TRBJ1-2
TGTGCCAGCAGCTTCGCCTTCACGGGACAGGGTTGGGGCTACACCTTC
CASSFAFTGQGWGYTF
>.|TRBV7-2|.|TRBJ2-5
TGTGCCAGCAGCTATACTGTCCCGAAGACCCAGTACTTC
CASSYTVPKTQYF
>.|TRBV7-7|.|TRBJ2-6
TGTGCTAGCAGCTTTACGGGGTGGCGGGCCAACGTCCTGACTTTC
CASSFTGWRANVLTF
>.|TRBV7-3|TRBD2|TRBJ2-3
TGTGCCAGCAGCTCAAGACTAGCGGGAACAGATACGCAGTATTTT
CASSSRLAGTDTQYF
>.|TRBV5-4|.|TRBJ1-4
TGTGCCAGCAGCTTGGGCAGGGCTGAAAAACTGTTTTTT
CASSLGRAEKLFF
>.|TRBV7-2|TRBD2|TRBJ2-5
TGTGCCAGCAGCTTGCGGAGGACTAGCGGGAGGGGAGAGACCCAGTACTTC
CASSLRRTSGRGETQYF
>.|TRBV13|TRBD2|TRBJ2-1
TGTGCCAGCAGCTCGACTAGCGAAGTAGGCAATGAGCAGTTCTTC
CASSSTSEVGNEQFF
>.|TRBV7-2|.|TRBJ2-3
TGTGCCAGCAGCCCTAGGGGGGAGGGACCACACACAGATACGCAGTATTTT
CASSPRGEGPHTDTQYF
>.|TRBV4-3|TRBD1|TRBJ2-1
TGCGCCAGCAGCCAAGGGTCCGGACAGGGAACGGATGAGCAGTTCTTC
CASSQGSGQGTDEQFF
>.|TRBV3-1/TRBV3-2|TRBD2|TRBJ2-2
TGTGCCAGCAGCCAAGTAACGATCGGGAGGACGAACACCGGGGAGCTGTTTTTT
CASSQVTIGRTNTGELFF
>.|TRBV28|.|TRBJ2-7
TGTGCCAGCAGGAGGACTACATCCTACGAGCAGTACTTC
CASRRTTSYEQYF
>.|TRBV7-2|TRBD2|TRBJ2-7
TGTGCCAGCAGCTTATCCGGACTAGCGGGAGTAAGCTCCTACGAGCAGTACTTC
CASSLSGLAGVSSYEQYF
>.|TRBV19|TRBD1|TRBJ1-2
TGTGCCAGTAGTTCCGGGACAGGGCAATATGGCTACACCTTC
CASSSGTGQYGYTF
>.|TRBV21-1|.|TRBJ2-3
TGTGCCAGCAGCAATCTCAGCGGGCCGAGGTCCTTCAGCACAGATACGCAGTATTTT
CASSNLSGPRSFSTDTQYF
>few|TRBV10-3|.|TRBJ2-3
TGTGCCATCAAGAGTGGCACAGCAGATACGCAGTATTTT
CAIKSGTADTQYF
>.|TRBV3-1/TRBV3-2|.|TRBJ1-3
TGTGCCAGCAGCCAAGCCGGACAGGGAAACACCATATATTTT
CASSQAGQGNTIYF
>.|TRBV5-1|.|TRBJ2-5
TGCGCCAGCAGCTACAGGGCGGAGACCCAGTACTTC
CASSYRAETQYF
>.|TRBV27|TRBD1|TRBJ1-2
TGTGCCAGCAGTTTCTGGGACAGGGTCCACTATGGCTACACCTTC
CASSFWDRVHYGYTF
>.|TRBV5-5|.|TRBJ1-4
TGTGCCAGCAGCTTGGGTACAACTAATGAAAAACTGTTTTTT
CASSLGTTNEKLFF
>.|TRBV12-5|.|TRBJ2-5
TGTGCTAGTGCGCCAGAGCGCCAAGAGACCCAGTACTTC
CASAPERQETQYF
>once|TRBV6-5|.|TRBJ1-2
TGTGCCAGCAAGGACGCGACTACAAACTATGGCTACACCTTC
CASKDATTNYGYTF
>.|TRBV29-1|TRBD2|TRBJ2-3
TGCAGCGTTCCGGCGGGAGTGGGCACAGATACGCAGTATTTT
CSVPAGVGTDTQYF
>.|TRBV6-5|TRBD1|TRBJ1-5
TGTGCCAGCAGTTCGGGGACAGGGAGAATGCCCCAGCATTTT
CASSSGTGRMPQHF
>.|TRBV5-4|TRBD2|TRBJ2-7
TGTGCCAGCAGCTTGGCGGCGGGGGGGATTTACGAGCAGTACTTC
CASSLAAGGIYEQYF
>.|TRBV2|TRBD1|TRBJ1-5
TGTGCCAGCAGTATAGACAGGGGGGAACAGCCCCAGCATTTT
CASSIDRGEQPQHF
>few|TRBV27|TRBD1|TRBJ1-1
TGTGCCAGCAGTTTGTATTCGGTTGCGACAGGGGGCATCCGGGAAGCTTTCTTT
CASSLYSVATGGIREAFF